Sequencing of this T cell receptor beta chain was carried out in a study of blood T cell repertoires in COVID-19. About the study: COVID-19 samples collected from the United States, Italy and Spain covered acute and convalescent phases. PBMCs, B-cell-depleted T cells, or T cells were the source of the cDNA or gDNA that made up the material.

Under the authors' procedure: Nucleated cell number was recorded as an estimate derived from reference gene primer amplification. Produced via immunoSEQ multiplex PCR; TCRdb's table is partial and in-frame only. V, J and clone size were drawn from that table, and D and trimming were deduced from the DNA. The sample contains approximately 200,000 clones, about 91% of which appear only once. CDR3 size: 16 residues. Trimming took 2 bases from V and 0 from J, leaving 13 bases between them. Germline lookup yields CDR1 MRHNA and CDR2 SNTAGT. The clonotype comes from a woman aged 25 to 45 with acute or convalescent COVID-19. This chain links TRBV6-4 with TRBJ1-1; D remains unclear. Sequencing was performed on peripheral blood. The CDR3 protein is CASSDLEGGMNTEAFF. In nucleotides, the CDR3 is TGTGCCAGCAGTGACCTGGAGGGAGGAATGAACACTGAAGCTTTCTTT.